The 8 T cell receptor beta chains in this list originate from one sample, sequenced in a study of Tregs in tolerant kidney transplant recipients. These receptors have no known antigen. The protocol was immunoSEQ multiplex PCR, while the TCRdb copy is restricted to in-frame clones and leaves out a portion. Among around 30,000 clones listed, 82% were seen once. Sequenced sample: Tregs from blood cultured with allogeneic cells. The source of these receptors is a human donor in good health.

This clone was observed once. For the CDR3, the DNA is TGTGCCAGCAGTTACAACGTGTATGCGGCTGCGGGGCCCTCGTACGAGCAGTACTTC. Translated: CASSYNVYAAAGPSYEQYF. This chain links TRBV28 with TRBJ2-7, with a weak D call TRBD2 (6 bases). Germline V CDR1 and CDR2: MDHEN, SYDVKM. V was cut by 4 bases and J by 4 bases, with 29 bases left in between. There are 19 residues in the CDR3.

The V call is TRBV10-3, the J call TRBJ2-5; D not certain. V was pared by 0 bases and J by 4 bases, with 15 bases between. CDR3 size: 16 residues. Germline-derived CDR1 and CDR2 are ENHRY and SYGVKD. CDR3 nucleotide sequence: TGTGCCATCAGTGAGTCAAGTTCTGGGTTGGGAGAGACCCAGTACTTC. Its protein product is CAISESSSGLGETQYF.

The rearrangement links TRBV9 to TRBJ2-7; perhaps D is TRBD1 or TRBD2 (6 bases each). V was cut by 0 bases and J by 1 base, with 14 bases left in between. The CDR3 contains 16 residues. Looked up from germline, CDR1 is SGDLS and CDR2 is YYNGEE. CDR3 nucleotides: TGTGCCAGCAGCGTAGGACTAGGGGGACGATCCTACGAGCAGTACTTC. It is translated as CASSVGLGGRSYEQYF.

This clone is categorized as medium-sized. The rearrangement links TRBV25-1 to TRBJ1-5; D is possibly TRBD1 (5 bases). The CDR3 runs 14 residues. Germline V lookup: CDR1 MGHDK, CDR2 SYGVNS. Trimming removed 4 bases at V and 2 bases at J, with 9 bases between. The CDR3 protein is CASSAPGGNQPQHF. CDR3 DNA: TGTGCCAGCAGTGCCCCGGGGGGCAATCAGCCCCAGCATTTT.

On this clone itself: Other DNA sequences in this specimen translate into the identical CDR3. The chain is built from TRBV6-6 and TRBJ1-5, with D perhaps matching TRBD1 (5 bases). CDR3 size: 12 residues. Germline loops: CDR1 MNHNY, CDR2 SVGAGI (reference sequence). V gave up 7 bases and J gave up 7 bases, with 11 bases separating them. CDR3 sequence: CASKAGTQPQHF. The CDR3 nucleotides read TGTGCCAGCAAGGCAGGGACCCAGCCCCAGCATTTT.

The rearrangement links TRBV30 to TRBJ1-1; 11 positions agree with TRBD1. Trimming took 5 bases from V and 4 from J; bases not matched to a gene: 6. CDR3 length: 14 residues. The germline V gene encodes CDR1 GTSNPN and CDR2 SVGIG (reference sequence). In nucleotides, the CDR3 is TGTGCCTGGGGTCGGGACAGGGGGGCCACTGAAGCTTTCTTT. This gives the protein CAWGRDRGATEAFF.

The gene calls are TRBV29-1 and TRBJ2-7; the D gene could be TRBD1 or TRBD2 (5 bases each). The CDR3 covers 14 residues. Trimming took 4 bases from V and 2 from J, leaving 15 bases between them. Germline CDR1 is SQVTM and CDR2 is ANQGSEA. The CDR3 DNA sequence: TGCAGCGTTGGTACCGGGACCGGAACCTACGAGCAGTACTTC. It encodes CSVGTGTGTYEQYF.

This chain joins TRBV19 and TRBJ1-1; 7 bases are a match to TRBD1. Germline V gene data show CDR1 as LNHDA and CDR2 as SQIVND (reference sequence). CDR3 length: 14 residues. J lost 3 bases, V lost 6 bases, and 7 bases had no gene match. The CDR3 DNA is TGTGCCAGTAGAACCAGCCAGGGGGACACTGAAGCTTTCTTT. Encoded protein: CASRTSQGDTEAFF.